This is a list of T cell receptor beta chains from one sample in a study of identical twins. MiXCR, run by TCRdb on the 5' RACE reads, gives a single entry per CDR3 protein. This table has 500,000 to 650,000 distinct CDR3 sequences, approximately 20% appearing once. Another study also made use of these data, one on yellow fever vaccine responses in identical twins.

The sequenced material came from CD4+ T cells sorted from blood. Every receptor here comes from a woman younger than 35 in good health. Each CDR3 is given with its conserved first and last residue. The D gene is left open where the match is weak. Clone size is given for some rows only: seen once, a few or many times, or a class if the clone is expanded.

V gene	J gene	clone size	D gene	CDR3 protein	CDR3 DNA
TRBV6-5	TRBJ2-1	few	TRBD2	CASSYLASGSNEQFF	TGTGCCAGCAGTTACTTGGCTAGCGGGAGTAATGAGCAGTTCTTC
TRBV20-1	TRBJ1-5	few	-	CSATGGNQPQHF	TGCAGTGCTACAGGGGGCAATCAGCCCCAGCATTTT
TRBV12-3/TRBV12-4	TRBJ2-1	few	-	CASTSLREQFF	TGTGCCAGCACATCCCTTAGGGAGCAGTTCTTC
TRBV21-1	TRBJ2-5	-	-	CASSFLGQGLETQYF	TGTGCCAGCAGCTTCCTAGGGCAGGGTTTGGAGACCCAGTACTTC
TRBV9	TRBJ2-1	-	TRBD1	CASSLRTGFDEQFF	TGTGCCAGCAGCCTACGGACAGGGTTTGATGAGCAGTTCTTC
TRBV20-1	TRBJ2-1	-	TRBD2	CSAPWTSGNNFEQFF	TGCAGTGCCCCCTGGACTAGCGGGAACAATTTTGAGCAGTTCTTC
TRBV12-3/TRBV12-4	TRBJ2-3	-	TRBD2	CASSPPLTGGRDTQYF	TGTGCCAGCAGTCCCCCTCTTACGGGGGGGCGTGATACGCAGTATTTT
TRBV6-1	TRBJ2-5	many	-	CASSLGRWQETQYF	TGTGCCAGCAGTCTGGGCAGGTGGCAAGAGACCCAGTACTTC
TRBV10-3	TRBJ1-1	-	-	CAAAGWVGTEAFF	TGTGCCGCCGCAGGGTGGGTAGGGACTGAAGCTTTCTTT
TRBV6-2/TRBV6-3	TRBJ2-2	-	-	CASSYENTGELFF	TGTGCCAGCAGTTACGAAAACACCGGGGAGCTGTTTTTT
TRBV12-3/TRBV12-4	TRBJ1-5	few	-	CASTYYSNQPQHF	TGTGCCAGCACTTACTATAGCAATCAGCCCCAGCATTTT
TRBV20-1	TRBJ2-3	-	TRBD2	CSARGLAGGPGTDTQYF	TGCAGTGCTAGAGGTCTAGCGGGGGGGCCTGGCACAGATACGCAGTATTTT
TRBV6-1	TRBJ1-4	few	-	CASSQTGAREKLFF	TGTGCCAGCAGCCAGACCGGGGCGAGGGAAAAACTGTTTTTT
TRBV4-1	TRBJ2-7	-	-	CASSQDWAGNLYEQYF	TGCGCCAGCAGCCAAGACTGGGCGGGAAACCTGTACGAGCAGTACTTC
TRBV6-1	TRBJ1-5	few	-	CASRPGGLNQPQHF	TGTGCCAGCAGGCCCGGGGGCCTCAATCAGCCCCAGCATTTT
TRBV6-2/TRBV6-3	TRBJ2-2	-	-	CASSKNGYANTGELFF	TGTGCCAGCAGTAAAAACGGATACGCGAACACCGGGGAGCTGTTTTTT
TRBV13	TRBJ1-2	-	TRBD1	CASSRQGIKLYGYTF	TGTGCCAGCAGCCGACAGGGGATAAAACTCTATGGCTACACCTTC
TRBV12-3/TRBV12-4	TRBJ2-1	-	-	CASRFLSSSYNEQFF	TGTGCCAGCAGGTTTCTTAGTAGCTCCTACAATGAGCAGTTCTTC
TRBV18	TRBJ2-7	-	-	CASSPLQFNEQYF	TGTGCCAGCTCACCCTTACAGTTCAACGAGCAGTACTTC
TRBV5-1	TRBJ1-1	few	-	CASSLRPGRNTEAFF	TGCGCCAGCAGCTTGAGGCCAGGGAGGAACACTGAAGCTTTCTTT
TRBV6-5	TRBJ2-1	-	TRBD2	CASSFFRGSINEQFF	TGTGCCAGCAGTTTCTTCCGCGGGAGCATTAATGAGCAGTTCTTC
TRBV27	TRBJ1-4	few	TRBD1	CASSPGQVPTNEKLFF	TGTGCCAGCAGTCCCGGACAGGTTCCAACTAATGAAAAACTGTTTTTT
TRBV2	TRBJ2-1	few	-	CASSEGLANYEQFF	TGTGCCAGCAGTGAGGGTCTAGCCAATTATGAGCAGTTCTTC
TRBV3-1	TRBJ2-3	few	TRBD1	CASSQGQVKGDTQYF	TGTGCCAGCAGCCAGGGACAGGTAAAGGGGGATACGCAGTATTTT
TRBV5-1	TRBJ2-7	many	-	CASSLIRESSYEQYF	TGCGCCAGCAGCTTGATCAGGGAGAGCTCCTACGAGCAGTACTTC
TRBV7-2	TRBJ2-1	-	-	CASSFDRIYEQFF	TGTGCCAGCAGCTTCGACAGAATCTATGAGCAGTTCTTC
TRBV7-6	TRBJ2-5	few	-	CASSFHRAETQYF	TGTGCCAGCAGCTTTCACAGGGCAGAGACCCAGTACTTC
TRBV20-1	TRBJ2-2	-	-	CSARVGGNTGELFF	TGCAGTGCCCGAGTTGGGGGGAACACCGGGGAGCTGTTTTTT
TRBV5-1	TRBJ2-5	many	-	CASSLGGTQETQYF	TGTGCCAGCAGCTTAGGTGGGACACAAGAGACCCAGTACTTC
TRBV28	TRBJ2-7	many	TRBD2	CASSLAGGSSYEQYF	TGTGCCAGCAGTTTAGCGGGAGGAAGCTCCTACGAGCAGTACTTC
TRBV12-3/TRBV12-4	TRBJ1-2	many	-	CASRRDNEGYTF	TGTGCCAGCAGAAGGGACAATGAGGGCTACACCTTC
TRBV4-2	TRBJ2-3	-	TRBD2	CASRGGGKDTQYF	TGTGCCAGCAGAGGCGGGGGTAAAGATACGCAGTATTTT
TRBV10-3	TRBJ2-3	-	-	CAISEHAGTTDTQYF	TGTGCCATCAGTGAACATGCGGGTACCACAGATACGCAGTATTTT
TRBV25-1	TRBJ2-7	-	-	CASSVRQVPNEQYF	TGTGCCAGCAGTGTGCGACAGGTTCCTAACGAGCAGTACTTC
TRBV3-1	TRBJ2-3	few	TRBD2	CASSPLTSGGVSQYF	TGTGCCAGCAGCCCCCTGACTAGCGGGGGGGTTTCGCAGTATTTT
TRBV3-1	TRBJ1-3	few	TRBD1	CASSQSGTAYRGRSGNTIYF	TGTGCCAGCAGCCAGAGCGGGACAGCATATCGGGGACGCTCTGGAAACACCATATATTTT
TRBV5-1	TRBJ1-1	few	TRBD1	CASSLNDGTGMNTEAFF	TGCGCCAGCAGCTTGAACGACGGGACAGGGATGAACACTGAAGCTTTCTTT
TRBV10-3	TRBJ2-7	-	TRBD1	CAISEARTGPYEQYF	TGTGCCATCAGTGAGGCTCGGACAGGGCCCTACGAGCAGTACTTC
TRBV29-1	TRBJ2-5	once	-	CSVEDGMQDSQETQYF	TGCAGCGTTGAAGATGGCATGCAGGACAGCCAAGAGACCCAGTACTTC
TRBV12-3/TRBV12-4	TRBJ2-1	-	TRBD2	CASTRTSGSSEQFF	TGTGCCAGCACCCGGACTAGCGGGAGCAGTGAGCAGTTCTTC
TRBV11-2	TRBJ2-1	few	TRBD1	CASHGDRVVNEQFF	TGTGCCAGCCATGGGGACAGGGTCGTCAATGAGCAGTTCTTC
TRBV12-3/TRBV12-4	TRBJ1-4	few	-	CASSLEGLANEKLFF	TGTGCCAGCAGTTTAGAGGGGCTTGCTAATGAAAAACTGTTTTTT
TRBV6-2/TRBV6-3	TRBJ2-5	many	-	CASKPAGFLETQYF	TGTGCCAGCAAACCAGCGGGCTTCTTAGAGACCCAGTACTTC
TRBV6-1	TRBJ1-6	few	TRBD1	CASSEPGQGGMNSPLHF	TGTGCCAGCAGTGAACCAGGACAGGGCGGTATGAATTCACCCCTCCACTTT
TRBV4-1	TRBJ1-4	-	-	CASSDRDFNEKLFF	TGCGCCAGCAGTGACCGAGACTTTAATGAAAAACTGTTTTTT